The clone carrying this T cell receptor beta chain appeared a few times. Antigen specificity is unknown. Each CDR3 protein gets one entry after TCRdb re-called the 5' RACE reads with MiXCR. The sample yields hundreds of thousands of distinct CDR3 sequences, 20% to 25% seen once. The data originate from a study of T cells after yellow fever vaccination. Study results and limitations: Abundant contaminating clonotypes from the bulk population could appear in FACS-sorted repertoires. It was a weaker secondary response, yet one that peaked faster, at day 5 versus 15. Some clonotypes were seen in both the CD4 and the CD8 compartments. These made up a small share and likely arose from convergent recombination.

This CDR3 comprises 13 residues. Germline V gene sequence: CDR1 SEHNR, CDR2 FQNEAQ (reference sequence). Trimming took off 1 base at V and 7 bases at J, with 7 bases between the two ends. The specimen comprised PBMCs, sampled approximately 22 days after the first yellow fever vaccination. The V call is TRBV7-9, the J call TRBJ2-2, with D possibly being TRBD1 (5 bases). The source is a man aged 18 to 30 who received the YFV17D yellow fever vaccine. The CDR3 spells CASSLEGLGELFF. In DNA form, the CDR3 reads TGTGCCAGCAGCTTAGAGGGGCTCGGGGAGCTGTTTTTT.